The clone carrying this T cell receptor (beta chain) occurred many times. Its antigen is undetermined. TCRdb processed the RT-PCR reads anew with MiXCR; each CDR3 protein has one entry. The sample consists of hundreds of thousands of distinct CDR3 sequences, about 18% of them appearing once. The record originates from a study of response to subunit inactivated influenza vaccine. Study outcomes and limitations: After each seasonal influenza vaccination, few new T cells are recruited, the authors suggested.

The V gene's germline CDR1 is MNHEY and CDR2 SMNVEV (reference sequence). With V trimmed by 4 bases and J by 3 bases, 2 bases remained unmatched. The CDR3 has 14 amino acids. This TCR came from a man between 50 and 59 years old who received an inactivated influenza vaccine. Sequencing used PBMCs from blood, obtained more than 4 days after vaccination. The gene calls are TRBV27 and TRBJ2-2; the match to TRBD2 covers 7 bases. The CDR3 is CASSSAGYTGELFF. CDR3 bases: TGTGCCAGCAGTTCAGCGGGGTACACCGGGGAGCTGTTTTTT.